This TCR beta chain was documented in a study of tumor-infiltrating lymphocytes in primary liver carcinoma. Study background: Surgical resection served as treatment for the primary liver carcinoma of these patients. Each of the samples returned roughly 3.65 to 7.5 million productive TCRbeta reads (a yield similar across tissue types).

From germline, CDR1 is SGHNT and CDR2 YENEEA. This CDR3 contains 16 residues. The researchers obtained blood RNA from unsorted whole blood and also extracted germline DNA. Constant-region priming of around 500 ng total RNA yielded TCR beta cDNA. Investigators got TCR beta libraries out of three nested multiplex PCR rounds, done with slightly modified ARM-PCR. Primers for the first two PCR rounds were TRBV1-TRBV30 forward primers and a C-beta reverse primer (approximately 10 cycles per round). Using its own MiXCR run on the multiplex PCR reads, TCRdb lists one record per CDR3 protein. The data show about 330,000 distinct CDR3 sequences, almost 65% seen once. As for this clonotype: At one boundary the junction diverges from the germline segment, which might be a read error.

The chain joins TRBV11-3 to TRBJ2-1; 7 bases match TRBD2. Material: peripheral blood. The TCR was taken from a middle-aged man with primary liver carcinoma and hepatitis B virus infection. The CDR3 spells CANSRSSGADYNEQFF. In DNA form, the CDR3 reads TGTGCCAACAGCCGGTCTAGCGGAGCAGACTACAATGAGCAGTTCTTT.